This entry concerns a single T cell receptor (beta chain). Antigen: not known. The entry originates in a study of T cell repertoires in cytomegalovirus infection. Study results and caveats: Public TCR beta family frequency separated CMV-and-HLA carriers, including in an independent cohort.

TCRdb passed the reads through MiXCR, listing each CDR3 protein once. The sample gives about 340,000 distinct CDR3 sequences, 25% to 35% of which show up once; 15% to 25% is in the top ten. With 7 bases clipped from V and 7 bases from J, the junction kept 9 bases outside the gene matches. This CDR3 comprises 15 residues. The TCR sequence derives from a human donor in good health (CMV status not recorded). Some clones in this sample may be carry-over from other donors' samples. Sample: cultured PBMCs, taken from culture after CMV antigen stimulation. The chain has TRBV12-3 or TRBV12-4 and TRBJ2-2; 10 bases map to TRBD1. CDR3 coding DNA: TGTGCCAGCACAAGGACAGGGGGTCGGGTCGGGGAGCTGTTTTTT. This codes for CASTRTGGRVGELFF.